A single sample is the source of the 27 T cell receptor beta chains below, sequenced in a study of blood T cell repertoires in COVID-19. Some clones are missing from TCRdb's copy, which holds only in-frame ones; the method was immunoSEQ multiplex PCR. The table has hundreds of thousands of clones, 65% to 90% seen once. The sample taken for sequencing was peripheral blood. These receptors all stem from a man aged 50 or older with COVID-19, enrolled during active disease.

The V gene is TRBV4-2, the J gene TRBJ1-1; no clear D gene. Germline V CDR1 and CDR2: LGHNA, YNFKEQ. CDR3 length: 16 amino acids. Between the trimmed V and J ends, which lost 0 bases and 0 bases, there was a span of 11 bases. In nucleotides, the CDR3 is TGTGCCAGCAGCCAAGATCTCGGCGGAATGAACACTGAAGCTTTCTTT. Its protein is CASSQDLGGMNTEAFF.

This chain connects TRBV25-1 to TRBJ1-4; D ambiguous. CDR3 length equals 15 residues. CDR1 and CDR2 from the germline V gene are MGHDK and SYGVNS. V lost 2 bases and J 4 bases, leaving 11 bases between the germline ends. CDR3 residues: CASSEPTSHNEKLFF. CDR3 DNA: TGTGCCAGCAGTGAACCAACGAGTCATAATGAAAAACTGTTTTTT.

CDR3 loop: CASSRGPSGDTEAFF. The CDR3 bases are TGTGCCAGTTCGAGGGGGCCATCTGGGGACACTGAAGCTTTCTTT. V is TRBV6-5 and J is TRBJ1-1; 7 bases agree with TRBD1. The germline CDR1 and CDR2 sequences are MNHEY and SVGAGI. V gave up 9 bases and J gave up 3 bases; unmatched junction bases: 13. The CDR3 runs 15 residues.

CDR3 sequence: CASSSNRGSNTGELFF. The CDR3, as DNA: TGTGCCAGCAGTTCGAACCGGGGATCGAACACCGGGGAGCTGTTTTTT. The rearrangement joins TRBV27 to TRBJ2-2; possibly TRBD2 for D (5 bases). The V end lost 4 bases, the J end lost 0 bases, and 12 bases lay between the germline ends. CDR1 and CDR2 from the germline V gene are MNHEY and SMNVEV (reference sequence). This CDR3 is 16 amino acids long.

CDR3 residues: CSAREGGIYNEQFF. CDR3 DNA sequence: TGCAGCGCCAGGGAGGGTGGGATCTACAATGAGCAGTTCTTC. This chain joins TRBV29-1 and TRBJ2-1, with 7 bases lining up with TRBD2. This CDR3 comprises 14 residues. The V and J ends lost 7 bases and 3 bases, in that order; junction bases with no gene match: 9. Germline values: CDR1 SQVTM, CDR2 ANQGSEA.

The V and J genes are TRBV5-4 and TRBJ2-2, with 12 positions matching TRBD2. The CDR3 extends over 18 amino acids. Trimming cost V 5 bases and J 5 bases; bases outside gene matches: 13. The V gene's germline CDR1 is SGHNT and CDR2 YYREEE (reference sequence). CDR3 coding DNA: TGTGCCAGCAGTACCGCGACTAGCGGGGGTTTTAGGACCGGGGAGCTGTTTTTT. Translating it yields CASSTATSGGFRTGELFF.

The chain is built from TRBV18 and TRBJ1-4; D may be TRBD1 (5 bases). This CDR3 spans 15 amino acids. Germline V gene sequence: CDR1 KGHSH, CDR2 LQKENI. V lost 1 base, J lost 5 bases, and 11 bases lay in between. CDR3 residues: CASSPLGAENEKLFF. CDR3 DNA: TGTGCCAGCTCACCACTTGGGGCCGAGAATGAAAAACTGTTTTTT. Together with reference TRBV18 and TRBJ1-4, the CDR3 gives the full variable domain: NAGVMQNPRHLVRRRGQEARLRCSPMKGHSHVYWYRQLPEEGLKFMVYLQKENIIDESGMPKERFSAEFPKEGPSILRIQQVVRGDSAAYFCASSPLGAENEKLFFGSGTQLSVL.

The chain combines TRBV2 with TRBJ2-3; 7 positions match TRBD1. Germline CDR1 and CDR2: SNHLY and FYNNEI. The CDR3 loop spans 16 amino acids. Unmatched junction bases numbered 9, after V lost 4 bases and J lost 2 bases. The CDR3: CASSGQGILPTDTQYF. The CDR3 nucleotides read TGTGCCAGCAGTGGACAGGGAATCCTACCCACAGATACGCAGTATTTT.

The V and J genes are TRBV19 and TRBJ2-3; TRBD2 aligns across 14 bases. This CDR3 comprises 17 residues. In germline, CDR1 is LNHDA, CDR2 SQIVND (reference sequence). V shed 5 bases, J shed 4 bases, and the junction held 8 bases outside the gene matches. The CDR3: CASSLTSGGVSADTQYF. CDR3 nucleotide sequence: TGTGCCAGTAGTCTGACTAGCGGGGGGGTTAGCGCAGATACGCAGTATTTT.

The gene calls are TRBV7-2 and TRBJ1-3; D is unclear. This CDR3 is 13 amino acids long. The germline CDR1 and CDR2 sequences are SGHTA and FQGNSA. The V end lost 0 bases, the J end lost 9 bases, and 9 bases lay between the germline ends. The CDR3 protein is CASSLAGSATIYF. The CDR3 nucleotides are TGTGCCAGCAGCTTAGCAGGGAGTGCCACCATATATTTT.

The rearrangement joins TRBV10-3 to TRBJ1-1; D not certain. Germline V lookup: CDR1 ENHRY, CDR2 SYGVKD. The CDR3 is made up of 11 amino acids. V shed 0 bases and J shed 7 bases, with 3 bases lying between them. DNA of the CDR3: TGTGCCATCAGTGAGTCCCGTGAAGCTTTCTTT. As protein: CAISESREAFF.

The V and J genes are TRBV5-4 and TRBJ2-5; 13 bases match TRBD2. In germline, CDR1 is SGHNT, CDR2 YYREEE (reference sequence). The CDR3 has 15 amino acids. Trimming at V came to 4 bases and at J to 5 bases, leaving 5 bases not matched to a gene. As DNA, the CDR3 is TGTGCCAGCAGCCTGATGACTAGCGGGGGGGAGACCCAGTACTTC. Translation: CASSLMTSGGETQYF.

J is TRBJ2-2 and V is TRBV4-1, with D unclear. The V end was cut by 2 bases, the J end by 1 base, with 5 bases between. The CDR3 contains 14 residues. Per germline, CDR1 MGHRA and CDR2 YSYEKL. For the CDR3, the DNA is TGCGCCAGCAGCCAACTATTGAACACCGGGGAGCTGTTTTTT. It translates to CASSQLLNTGELFF.

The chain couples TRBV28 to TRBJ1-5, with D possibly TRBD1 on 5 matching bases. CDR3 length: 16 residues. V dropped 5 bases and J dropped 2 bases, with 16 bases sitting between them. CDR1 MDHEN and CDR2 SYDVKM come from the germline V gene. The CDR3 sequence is CASSGGGVMGNQPQHF. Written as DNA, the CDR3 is TGTGCCAGCAGTGGGGGGGGAGTGATGGGCAATCAGCCCCAGCATTTT.

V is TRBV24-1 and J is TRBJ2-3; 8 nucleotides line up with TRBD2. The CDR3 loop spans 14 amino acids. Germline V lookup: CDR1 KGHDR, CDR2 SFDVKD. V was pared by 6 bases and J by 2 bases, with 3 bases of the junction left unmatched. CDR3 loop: CATSSGSITDTQYF. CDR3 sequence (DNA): TGTGCCACCAGTAGCGGGAGTATCACAGATACGCAGTATTTT.

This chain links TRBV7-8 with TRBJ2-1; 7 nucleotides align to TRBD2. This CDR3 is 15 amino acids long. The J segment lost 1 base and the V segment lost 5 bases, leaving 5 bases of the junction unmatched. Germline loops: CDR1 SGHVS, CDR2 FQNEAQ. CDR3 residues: CASSPGRGSYNEQFF. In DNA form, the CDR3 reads TGTGCCAGCAGCCCTGGGAGGGGTTCCTACAATGAGCAGTTCTTC.

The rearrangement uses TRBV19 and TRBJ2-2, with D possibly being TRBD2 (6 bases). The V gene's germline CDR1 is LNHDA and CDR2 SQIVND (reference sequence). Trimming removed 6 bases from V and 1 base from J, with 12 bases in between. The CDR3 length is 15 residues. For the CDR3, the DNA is TGTGCCAGTAGGCGGGACGCACGGAACACCGGGGAGCTGTTTTTT. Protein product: CASRRDARNTGELFF.

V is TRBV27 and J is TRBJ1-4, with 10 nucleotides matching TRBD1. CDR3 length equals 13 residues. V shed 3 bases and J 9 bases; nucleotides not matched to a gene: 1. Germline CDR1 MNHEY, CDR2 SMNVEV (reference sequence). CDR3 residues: CASSLGQGQKLFF. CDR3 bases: TGTGCCAGCAGTTTGGGACAGGGGCAAAAACTGTTTTTT.

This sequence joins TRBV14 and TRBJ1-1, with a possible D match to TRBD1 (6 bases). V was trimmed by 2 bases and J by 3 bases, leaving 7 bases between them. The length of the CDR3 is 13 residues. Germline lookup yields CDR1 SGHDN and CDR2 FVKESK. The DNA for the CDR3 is TGTGCCAGCAGCCAACAGGGGCACACTGAAGCTTTCTTT. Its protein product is CASSQQGHTEAFF.

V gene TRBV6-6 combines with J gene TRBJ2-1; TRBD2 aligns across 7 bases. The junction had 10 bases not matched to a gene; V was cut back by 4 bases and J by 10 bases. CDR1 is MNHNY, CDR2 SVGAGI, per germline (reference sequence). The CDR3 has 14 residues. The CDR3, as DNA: TGTGCCAGCAGTTCACAGGCGGGAGTGCAGGAGCAGTTCTTC. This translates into CASSSQAGVQEQFF.

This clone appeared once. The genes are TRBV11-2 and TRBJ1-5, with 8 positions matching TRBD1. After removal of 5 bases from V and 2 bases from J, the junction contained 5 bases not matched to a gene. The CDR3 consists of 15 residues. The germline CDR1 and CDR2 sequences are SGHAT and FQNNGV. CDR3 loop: CASSQGQGGNQPQHF. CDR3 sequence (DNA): TGTGCCAGCAGCCAAGGACAGGGTGGCAATCAGCCCCAGCATTTT. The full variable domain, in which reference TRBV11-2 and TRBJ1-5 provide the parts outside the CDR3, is EAGVAQSPRYKIIEKRQSVAFWCNPISGHATLYWYQQILGQGPKLLIQFQNNGVVDDSQLPKDRFSAERLKGVDSTLKIQPAKLEDSAVYLCASSQGQGGNQPQHFGDGTRLSIL.

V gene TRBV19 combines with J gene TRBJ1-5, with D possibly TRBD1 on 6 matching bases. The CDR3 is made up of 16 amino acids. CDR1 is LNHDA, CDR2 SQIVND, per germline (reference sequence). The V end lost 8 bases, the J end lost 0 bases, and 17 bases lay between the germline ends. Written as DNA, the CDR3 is TGTGCCAGTGAAAGAGGGACACTTTATAGCAATCAGCCCCAGCATTTT. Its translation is CASERGTLYSNQPQHF. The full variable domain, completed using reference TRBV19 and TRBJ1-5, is DGGITQSPKYLFRKEGQNVTLSCEQNLNHDAMYWYRQDPGQGLRLIYYSQIVNDFQKGDIAEGYSVSREKKESFPLTVTSAQKNPTAFYLCASERGTLYSNQPQHFGDGTRLSIL.

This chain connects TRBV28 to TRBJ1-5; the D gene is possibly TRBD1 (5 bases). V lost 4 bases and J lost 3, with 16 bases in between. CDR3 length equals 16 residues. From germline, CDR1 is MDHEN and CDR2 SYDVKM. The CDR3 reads CASSSGGRGANQPQHF. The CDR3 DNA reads TGTGCCAGCAGTTCCGGGGGGAGAGGTGCCAATCAGCCCCAGCATTTT. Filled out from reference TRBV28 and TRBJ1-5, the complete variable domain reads DVKVTQSSRYLVKRTGEKVFLECVQDMDHENMFWYRQDPGLGLRLIYFSYDVKMKEKGDIPEGYSVSREKKERFSLILESASTNQTSMYLCASSSGGRGANQPQHFGDGTRLSIL.

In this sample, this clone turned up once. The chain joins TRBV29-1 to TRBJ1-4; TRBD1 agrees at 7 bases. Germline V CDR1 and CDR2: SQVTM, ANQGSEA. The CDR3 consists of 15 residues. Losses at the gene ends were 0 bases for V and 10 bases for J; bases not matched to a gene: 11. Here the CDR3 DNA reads TGCAGCGTTGAAGACCCCGGGAGGGGGCGCGGAAAACTGTTTTTT. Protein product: CSVEDPGRGRGKLFF.

This CDR3 is CATSAGLGGYETQYF. Written as DNA, the CDR3 is TGTGCCACCAGTGCGGGACTAGGGGGGTACGAGACCCAGTACTTC. This sequence joins TRBV24-1 and TRBJ2-5; 8 bases agree with TRBD2. From germline, CDR1 is KGHDR and CDR2 SFDVKD. J was trimmed by 5 bases and V by 5 bases; bases with no gene match: 9. This CDR3 has 15 amino acids.

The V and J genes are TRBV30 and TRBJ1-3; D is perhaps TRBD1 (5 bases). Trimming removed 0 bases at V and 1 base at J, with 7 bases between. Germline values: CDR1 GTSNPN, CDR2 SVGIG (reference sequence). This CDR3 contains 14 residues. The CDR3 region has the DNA TGTGCCTGGAGTGTACCAGGGTCTGGAAACACCATATATTTT. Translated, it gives CAWSVPGSGNTIYF.

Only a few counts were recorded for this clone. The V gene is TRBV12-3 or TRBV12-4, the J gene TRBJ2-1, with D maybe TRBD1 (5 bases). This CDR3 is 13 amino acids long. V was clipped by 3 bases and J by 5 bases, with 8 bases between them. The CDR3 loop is CASSFGANNEQFF. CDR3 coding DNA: TGTGCCAGCAGTTTTGGGGCCAACAATGAGCAGTTCTTC.